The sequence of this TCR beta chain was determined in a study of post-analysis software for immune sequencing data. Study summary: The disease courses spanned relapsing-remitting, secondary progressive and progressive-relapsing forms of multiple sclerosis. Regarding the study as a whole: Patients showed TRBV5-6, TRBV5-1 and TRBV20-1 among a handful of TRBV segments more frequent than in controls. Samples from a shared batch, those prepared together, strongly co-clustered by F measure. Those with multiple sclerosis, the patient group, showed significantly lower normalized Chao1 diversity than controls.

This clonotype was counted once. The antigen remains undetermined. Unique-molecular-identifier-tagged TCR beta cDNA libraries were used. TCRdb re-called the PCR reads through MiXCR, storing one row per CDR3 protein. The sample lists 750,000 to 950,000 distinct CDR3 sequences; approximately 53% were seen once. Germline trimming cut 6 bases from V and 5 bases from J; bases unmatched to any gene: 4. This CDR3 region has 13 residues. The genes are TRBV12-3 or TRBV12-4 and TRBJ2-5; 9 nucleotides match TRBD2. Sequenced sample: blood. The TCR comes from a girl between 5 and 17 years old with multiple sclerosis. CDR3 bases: TGTGCCAGCAGGTTTAGCGGGAGTGAGACCCAGTACTTC. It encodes CASRFSGSETQYF.